This T cell receptor (beta chain) was recorded in a study of T cells in Graves' hyperthyroidism and ophthalmopathy. Study-wide results and limits: Progression to ophthalmopathy was predicted a median of approximately 6.4 months early. Most thyroid clonotypes expanded above 0.001 appeared in blood too.

Patients aged 18 to 65 had newly diagnosed hyperthyroidism that had lasted under 2 months. Blood sampling occurred at first hyperthyroidism diagnosis, ahead of any ophthalmopathy symptoms. V gave up 0 bases and J gave up 4 bases, with 4 bases separating them. CDR1 and CDR2 (germline): MNHNS, SASEGT. CDR3 length equals 14 residues. Template material for amplifying TCR beta CDR3 regions consisted of RNA transcripts. The HTBI primer set was used in a first-round RT-PCR of the TCR CDR3. TCRdb re-called the multiplex PCR reads with MiXCR, one entry per CDR3 protein. The table lists roughly 380,000 distinct CDR3 sequences, about 13% of them singletons. A few counts support this clonotype. What it binds is not known.

The rearrangement links TRBV6-1 to TRBJ2-6; D unclear. This TCR was recovered from a man between 25 and 39 years old with Graves' hyperthyroidism that later progressed to Graves' ophthalmopathy. Sequencing was done on a sample of blood. The DNA for the CDR3 is TGTGCCAGCAGTGAAGCCCCGGGGGCCAACGTCCTGACTTTC. This gives the protein CASSEAPGANVLTF.